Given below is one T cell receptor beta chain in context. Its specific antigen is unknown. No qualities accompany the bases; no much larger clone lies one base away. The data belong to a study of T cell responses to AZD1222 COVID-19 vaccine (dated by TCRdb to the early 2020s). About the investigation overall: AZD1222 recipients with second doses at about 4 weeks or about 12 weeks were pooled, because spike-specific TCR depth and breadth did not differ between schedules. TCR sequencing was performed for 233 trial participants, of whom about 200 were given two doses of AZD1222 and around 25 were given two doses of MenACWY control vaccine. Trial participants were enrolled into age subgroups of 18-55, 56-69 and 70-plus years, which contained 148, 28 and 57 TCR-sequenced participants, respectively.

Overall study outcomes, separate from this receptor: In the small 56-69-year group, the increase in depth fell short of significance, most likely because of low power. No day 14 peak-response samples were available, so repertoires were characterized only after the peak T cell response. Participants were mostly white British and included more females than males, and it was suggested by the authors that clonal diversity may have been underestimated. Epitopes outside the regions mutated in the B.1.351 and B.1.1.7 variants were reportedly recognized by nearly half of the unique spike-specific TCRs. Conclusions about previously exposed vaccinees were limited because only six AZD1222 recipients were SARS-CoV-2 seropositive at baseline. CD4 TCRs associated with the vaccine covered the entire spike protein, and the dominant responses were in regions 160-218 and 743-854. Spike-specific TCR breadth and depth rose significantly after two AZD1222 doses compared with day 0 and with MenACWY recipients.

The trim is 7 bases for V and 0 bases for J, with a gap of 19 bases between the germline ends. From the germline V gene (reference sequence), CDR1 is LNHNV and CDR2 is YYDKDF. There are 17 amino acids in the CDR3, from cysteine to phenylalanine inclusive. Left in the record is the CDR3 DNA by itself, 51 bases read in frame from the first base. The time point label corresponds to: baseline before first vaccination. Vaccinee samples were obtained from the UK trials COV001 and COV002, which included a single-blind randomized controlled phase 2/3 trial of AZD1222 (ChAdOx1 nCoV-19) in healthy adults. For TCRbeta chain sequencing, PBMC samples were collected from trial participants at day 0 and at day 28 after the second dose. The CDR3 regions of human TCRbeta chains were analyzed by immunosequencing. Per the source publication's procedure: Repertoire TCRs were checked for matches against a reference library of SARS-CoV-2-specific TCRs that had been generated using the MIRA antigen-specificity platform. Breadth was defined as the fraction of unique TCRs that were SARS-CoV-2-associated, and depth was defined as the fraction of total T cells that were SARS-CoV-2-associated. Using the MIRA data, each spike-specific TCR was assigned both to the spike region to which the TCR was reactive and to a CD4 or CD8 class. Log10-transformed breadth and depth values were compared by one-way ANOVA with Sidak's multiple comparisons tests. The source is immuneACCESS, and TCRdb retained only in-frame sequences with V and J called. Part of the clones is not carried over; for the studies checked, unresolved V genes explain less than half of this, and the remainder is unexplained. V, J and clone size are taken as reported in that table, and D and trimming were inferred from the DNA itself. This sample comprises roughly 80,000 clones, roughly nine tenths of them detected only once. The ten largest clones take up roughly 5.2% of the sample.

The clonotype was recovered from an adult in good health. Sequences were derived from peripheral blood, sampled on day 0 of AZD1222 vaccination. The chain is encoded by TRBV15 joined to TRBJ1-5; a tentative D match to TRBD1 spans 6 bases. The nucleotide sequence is TGTGCCACCATCATCGACAGGTTGTTAAGTAGCAATCAGCCCCAGCATTTT. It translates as CATIIDRLLSSNQPQHF.